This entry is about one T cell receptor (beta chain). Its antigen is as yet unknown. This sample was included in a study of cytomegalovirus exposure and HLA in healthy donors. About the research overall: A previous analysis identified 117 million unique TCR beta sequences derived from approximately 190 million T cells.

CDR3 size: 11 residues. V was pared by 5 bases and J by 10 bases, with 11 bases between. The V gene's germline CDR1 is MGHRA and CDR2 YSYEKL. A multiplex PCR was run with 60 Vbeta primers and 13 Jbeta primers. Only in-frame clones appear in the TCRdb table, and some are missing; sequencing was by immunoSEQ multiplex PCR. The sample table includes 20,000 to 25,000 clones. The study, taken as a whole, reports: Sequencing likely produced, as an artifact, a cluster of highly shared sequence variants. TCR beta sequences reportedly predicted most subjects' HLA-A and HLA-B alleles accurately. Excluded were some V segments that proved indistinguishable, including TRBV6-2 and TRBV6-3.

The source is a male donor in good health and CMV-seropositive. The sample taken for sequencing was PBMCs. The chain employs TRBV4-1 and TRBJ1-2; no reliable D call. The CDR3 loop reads CASSSQLYYTF. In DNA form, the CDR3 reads TGCGCCAGCAGCTCACAGCTTTACTACACCTTC.